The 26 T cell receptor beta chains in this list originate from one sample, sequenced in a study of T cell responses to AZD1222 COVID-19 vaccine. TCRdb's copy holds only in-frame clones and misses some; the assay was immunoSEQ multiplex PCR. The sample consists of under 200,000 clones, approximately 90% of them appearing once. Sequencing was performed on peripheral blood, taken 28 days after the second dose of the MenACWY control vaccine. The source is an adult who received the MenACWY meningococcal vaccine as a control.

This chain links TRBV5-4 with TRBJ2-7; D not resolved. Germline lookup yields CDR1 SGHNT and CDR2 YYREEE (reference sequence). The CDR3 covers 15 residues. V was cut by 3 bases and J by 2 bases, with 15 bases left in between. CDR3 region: CASSSKSDPPYEQYF. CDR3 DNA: TGTGCCAGCAGCTCCAAATCGGACCCCCCCTACGAGCAGTACTTC.

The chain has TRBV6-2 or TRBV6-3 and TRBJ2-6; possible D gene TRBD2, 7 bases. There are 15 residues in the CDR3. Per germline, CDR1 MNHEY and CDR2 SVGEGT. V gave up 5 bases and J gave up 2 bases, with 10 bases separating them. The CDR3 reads CASSGRGAGANVLTF. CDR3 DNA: TGTGCCAGCAGTGGGAGGGGGGCTGGGGCCAACGTCCTGACTTTC.

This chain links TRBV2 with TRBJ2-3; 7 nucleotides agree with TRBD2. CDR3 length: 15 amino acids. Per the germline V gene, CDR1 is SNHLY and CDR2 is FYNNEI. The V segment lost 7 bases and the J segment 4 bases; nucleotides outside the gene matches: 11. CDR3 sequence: CASTKMGGSSDTQYF. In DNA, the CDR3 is TGTGCCAGCACAAAGATGGGCGGGAGTTCAGATACGCAGTATTTT.

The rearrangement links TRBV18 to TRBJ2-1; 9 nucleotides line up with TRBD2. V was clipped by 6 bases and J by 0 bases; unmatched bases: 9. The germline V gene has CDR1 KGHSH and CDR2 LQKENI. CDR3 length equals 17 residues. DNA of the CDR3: TGTGCCAGCTCCCGGCTAGCGGGACATAGCTCCTACAATGAGCAGTTCTTC. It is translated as CASSRLAGHSSYNEQFF.

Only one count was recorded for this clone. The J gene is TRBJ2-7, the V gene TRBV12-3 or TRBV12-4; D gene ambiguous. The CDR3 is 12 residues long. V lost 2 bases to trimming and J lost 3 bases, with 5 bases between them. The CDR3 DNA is TGTGCCAGCAGTTTACTGAGCTACGAGCAGTACTTC. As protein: CASSLLSYEQYF.

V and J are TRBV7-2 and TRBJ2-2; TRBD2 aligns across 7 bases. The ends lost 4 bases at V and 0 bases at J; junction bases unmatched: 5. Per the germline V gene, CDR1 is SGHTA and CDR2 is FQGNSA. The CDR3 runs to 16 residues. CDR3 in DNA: TGTGCCAGCAGCTATAGCGGGCCCCCGAACACCGGGGAGCTGTTTTTT. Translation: CASSYSGPPNTGELFF.

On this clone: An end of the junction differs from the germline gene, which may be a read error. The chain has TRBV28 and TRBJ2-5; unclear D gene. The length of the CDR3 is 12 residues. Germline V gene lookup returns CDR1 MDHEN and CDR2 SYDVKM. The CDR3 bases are TGTGCCAGCAGTGTATGGCAGGAGACCCAGTACTTC. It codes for CASSVWQETQYF. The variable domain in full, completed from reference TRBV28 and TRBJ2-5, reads DVKVTQSSRYLVKRTGEKVFLECVQDMDHENMFWYRQDPGLGLRLIYFSYDVKMKEKGDIPEGYSVSREKKERFSLILESASTNQTSMYLCASSVWQETQYFGPGTRLLVL.

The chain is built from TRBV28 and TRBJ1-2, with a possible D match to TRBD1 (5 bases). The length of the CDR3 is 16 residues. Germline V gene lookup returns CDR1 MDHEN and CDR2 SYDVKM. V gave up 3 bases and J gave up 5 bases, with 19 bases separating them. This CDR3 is CASSFPPSGTDYGYTF. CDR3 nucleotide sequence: TGTGCCAGCAGTTTTCCACCGTCCGGGACCGATTATGGCTACACCTTC.

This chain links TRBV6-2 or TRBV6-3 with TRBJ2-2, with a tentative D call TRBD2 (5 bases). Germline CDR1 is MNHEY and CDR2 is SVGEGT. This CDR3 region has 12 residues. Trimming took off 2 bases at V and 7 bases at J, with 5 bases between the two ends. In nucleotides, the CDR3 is TGTGCCAGCAGTTACGAGGGCGGGGAGCTGTTTTTT. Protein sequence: CASSYEGGELFF.

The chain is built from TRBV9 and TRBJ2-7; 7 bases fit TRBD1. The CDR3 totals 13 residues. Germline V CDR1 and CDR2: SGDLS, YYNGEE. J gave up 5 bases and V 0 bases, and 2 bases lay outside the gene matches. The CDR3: CASSVGQGHEQYF. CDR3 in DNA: TGTGCCAGCAGCGTAGGACAGGGCCACGAGCAGTACTTC.

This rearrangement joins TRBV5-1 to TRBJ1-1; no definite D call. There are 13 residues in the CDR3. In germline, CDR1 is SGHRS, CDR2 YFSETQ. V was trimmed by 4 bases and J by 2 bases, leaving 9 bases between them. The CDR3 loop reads CASSQQINTEAFF. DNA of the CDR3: TGCGCCAGCAGCCAACAGATAAACACTGAAGCTTTCTTT.

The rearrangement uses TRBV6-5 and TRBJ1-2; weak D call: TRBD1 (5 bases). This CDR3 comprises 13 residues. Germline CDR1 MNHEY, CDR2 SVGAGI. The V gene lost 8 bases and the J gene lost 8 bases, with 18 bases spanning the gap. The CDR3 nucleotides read TGTGCCAGCCCAGGGAACAGTATCCGAGGCTACACCTTC. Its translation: CASPGNSIRGYTF.

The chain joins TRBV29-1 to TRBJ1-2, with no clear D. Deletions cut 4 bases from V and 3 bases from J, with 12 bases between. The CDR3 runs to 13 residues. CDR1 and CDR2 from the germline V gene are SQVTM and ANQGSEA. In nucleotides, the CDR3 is TGCAGCGTTGGAAAGGGCGACGACTATGGCTACACCTTC. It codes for CSVGKGDDYGYTF.

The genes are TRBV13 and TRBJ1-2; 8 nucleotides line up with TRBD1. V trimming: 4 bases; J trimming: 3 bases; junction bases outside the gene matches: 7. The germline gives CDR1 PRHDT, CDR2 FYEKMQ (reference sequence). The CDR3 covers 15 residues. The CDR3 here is CASSSLQGDHYGYTF. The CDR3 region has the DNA TGTGCCAGCAGCTCTTTACAGGGGGACCACTATGGCTACACCTTC.

In DNA, the CDR3 is TGTGCCAGCAGTCGACTCATCTCTGGAAACACCATATATTTT. Its translation is CASSRLISGNTIYF. The chain employs TRBV28 and TRBJ1-3; D is ambiguous. Germline CDR1 is MDHEN and CDR2 is SYDVKM. V was cut by 5 bases and J by 0 bases, with 8 bases left in between. This CDR3 has 14 amino acids.

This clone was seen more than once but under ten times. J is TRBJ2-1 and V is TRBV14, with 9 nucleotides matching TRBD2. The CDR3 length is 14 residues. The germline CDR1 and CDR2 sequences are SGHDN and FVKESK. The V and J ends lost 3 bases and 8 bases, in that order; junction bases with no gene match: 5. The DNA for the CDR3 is TGTGCCAGCAGCCAGTCTAGCGGGATGCATGAGCAGTTCTTC. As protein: CASSQSSGMHEQFF.

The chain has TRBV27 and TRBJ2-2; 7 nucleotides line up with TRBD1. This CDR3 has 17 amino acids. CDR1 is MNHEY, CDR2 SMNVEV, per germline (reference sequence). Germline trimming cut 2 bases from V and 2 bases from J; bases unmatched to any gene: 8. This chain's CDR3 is CASSLENRDRNTGELFF. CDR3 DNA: TGTGCCAGCAGTTTAGAAAACCGGGACAGAAACACCGGGGAGCTGTTTTTT.

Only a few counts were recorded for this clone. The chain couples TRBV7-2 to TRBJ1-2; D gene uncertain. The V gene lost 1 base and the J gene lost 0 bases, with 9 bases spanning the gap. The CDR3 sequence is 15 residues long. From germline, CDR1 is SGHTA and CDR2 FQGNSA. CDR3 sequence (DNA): TGTGCCAGCAGCTTAGTTCGCACCTCTAACTATGGCTACACCTTC. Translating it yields CASSLVRTSNYGYTF.

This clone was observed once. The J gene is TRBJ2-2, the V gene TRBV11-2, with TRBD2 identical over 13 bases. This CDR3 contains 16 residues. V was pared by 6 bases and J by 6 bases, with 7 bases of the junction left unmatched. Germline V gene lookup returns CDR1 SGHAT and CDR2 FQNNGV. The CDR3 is CASRTLAGGPSGELFF. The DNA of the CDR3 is TGTGCCAGCAGAACACTAGCGGGAGGGCCCTCCGGGGAGCTGTTTTTT.

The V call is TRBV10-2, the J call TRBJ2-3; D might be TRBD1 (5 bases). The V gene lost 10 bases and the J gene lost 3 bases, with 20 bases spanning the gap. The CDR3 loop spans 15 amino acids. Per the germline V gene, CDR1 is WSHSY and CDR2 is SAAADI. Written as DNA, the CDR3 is TGCGCCACCAAACTCCCAGGGATAGTAACAGATACGCAGTATTTT. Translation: CATKLPGIVTDTQYF.

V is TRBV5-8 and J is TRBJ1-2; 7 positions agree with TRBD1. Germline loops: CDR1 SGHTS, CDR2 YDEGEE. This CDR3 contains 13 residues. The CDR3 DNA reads TGTGCTATTTGGACAGACAGGGTCTATGGCTACACCTTC. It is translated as CAIWTDRVYGYTF.

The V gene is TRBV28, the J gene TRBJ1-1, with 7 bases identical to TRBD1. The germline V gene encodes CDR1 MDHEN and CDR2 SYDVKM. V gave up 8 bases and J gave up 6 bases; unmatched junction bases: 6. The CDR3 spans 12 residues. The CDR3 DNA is TGTGCCAGCGGGCCGGGACAGTCTGAAGCTTTCTTT. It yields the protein CASGPGQSEAFF.

The CDR3 DNA follows: TGTGCCAGCAGCCTTGACAGGGGGAGGGAAAAACTGTTTTTT. This codes for CASSLDRGREKLFF. The V gene is TRBV28, the J gene TRBJ1-4, with 9 bases aligning to TRBD1. The CDR3 covers 14 residues. Trimming removed 6 bases from V and 8 bases from J; junction bases left unmatched: 7. Germline CDR1 MDHEN, CDR2 SYDVKM.

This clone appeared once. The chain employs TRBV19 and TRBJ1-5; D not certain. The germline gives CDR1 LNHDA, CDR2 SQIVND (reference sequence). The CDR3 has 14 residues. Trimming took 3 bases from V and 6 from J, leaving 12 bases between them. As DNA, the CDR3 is TGTGCCAGTAGTATTTTATTCGACGGTCAGCCCCAGCATTTT. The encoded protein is CASSILFDGQPQHF.

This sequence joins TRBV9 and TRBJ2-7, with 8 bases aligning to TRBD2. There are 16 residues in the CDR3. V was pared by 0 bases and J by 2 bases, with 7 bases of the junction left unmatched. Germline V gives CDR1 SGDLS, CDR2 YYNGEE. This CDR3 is CASSVATGAGAYEQYF. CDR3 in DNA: TGTGCCAGCAGCGTAGCTACAGGAGCGGGAGCCTACGAGCAGTACTTC. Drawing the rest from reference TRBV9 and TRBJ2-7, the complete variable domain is DSGVTQTPKHLITATGQRVTLRCSPRSGDLSVYWYQQSLDQGLQFLIQYYNGEERAKGNILERFSAQQFPDLHSELNLSSLELGDSALYFCASSVATGAGAYEQYFGPGTRLTVT.

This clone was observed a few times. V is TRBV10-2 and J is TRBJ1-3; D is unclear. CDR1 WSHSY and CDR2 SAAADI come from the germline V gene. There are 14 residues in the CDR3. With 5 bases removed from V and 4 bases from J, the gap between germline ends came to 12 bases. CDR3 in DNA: TGCGCCAGCAGTCAACCGGAGGAAGGAAACACCATATATTTT. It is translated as CASSQPEEGNTIYF.